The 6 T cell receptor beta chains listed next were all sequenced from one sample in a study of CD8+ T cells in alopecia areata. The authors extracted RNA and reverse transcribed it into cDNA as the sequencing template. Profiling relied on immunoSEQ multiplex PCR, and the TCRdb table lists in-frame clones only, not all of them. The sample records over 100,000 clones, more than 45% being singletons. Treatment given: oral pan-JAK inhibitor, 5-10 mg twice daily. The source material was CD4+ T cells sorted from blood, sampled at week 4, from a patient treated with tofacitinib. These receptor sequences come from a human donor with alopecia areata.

The CDR3 loop is CASSLRVSPLHF. Here the CDR3 DNA reads TGTGCCAGCAGCTTACGTGTTTCACCCCTCCACTTT. This chain uses TRBV13 with TRBJ1-6; D remains unclear. There are 12 residues in the CDR3. The germline gives CDR1 PRHDT, CDR2 FYEKMQ (reference sequence). Trimming shortened V by 2 bases and J by 9 bases, and 5 bases separated the two germline ends.

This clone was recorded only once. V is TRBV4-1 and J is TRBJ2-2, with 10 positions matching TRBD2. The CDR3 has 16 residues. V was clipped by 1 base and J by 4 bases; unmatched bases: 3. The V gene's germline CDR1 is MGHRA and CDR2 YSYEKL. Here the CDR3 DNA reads TGCGCCAGCAGCCAAGTTGGGACTAGCGTCACCGGGGAGCTGTTTTTT. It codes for CASSQVGTSVTGELFF.

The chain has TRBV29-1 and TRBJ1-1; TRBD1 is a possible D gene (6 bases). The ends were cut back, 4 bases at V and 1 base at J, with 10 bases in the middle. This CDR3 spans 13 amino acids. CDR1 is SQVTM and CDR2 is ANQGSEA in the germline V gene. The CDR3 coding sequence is TGCAGCGTTGGGGACAAACCGAACACTGAAGCTTTCTTT. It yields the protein CSVGDKPNTEAFF.

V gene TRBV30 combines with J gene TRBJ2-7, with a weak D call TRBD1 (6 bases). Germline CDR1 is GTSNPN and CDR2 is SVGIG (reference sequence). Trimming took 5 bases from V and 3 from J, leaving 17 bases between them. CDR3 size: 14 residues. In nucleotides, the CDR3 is TGTGCCTGGCGGGCCGGGACAAGCGTCTACGAGCAGTACTTC. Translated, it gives CAWRAGTSVYEQYF.

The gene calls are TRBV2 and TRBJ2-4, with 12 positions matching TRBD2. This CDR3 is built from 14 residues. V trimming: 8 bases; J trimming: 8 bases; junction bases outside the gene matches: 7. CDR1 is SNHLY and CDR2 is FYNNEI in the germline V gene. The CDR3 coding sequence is TGTGCCAGCGGCGAGACTAGCGGGAGACACATTCAGTACTTC. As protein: CASGETSGRHIQYF.

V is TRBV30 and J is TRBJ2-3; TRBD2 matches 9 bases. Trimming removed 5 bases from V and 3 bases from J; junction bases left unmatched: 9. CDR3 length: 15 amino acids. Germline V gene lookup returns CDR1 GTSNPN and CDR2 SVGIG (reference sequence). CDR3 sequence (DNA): TGTGCCTGGGGAACGGGACTAGCATATACAGATACGCAGTATTTT. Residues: CAWGTGLAYTDTQYF.